Given below is one T cell receptor beta chain in context. What it binds is not known. The V and J ends lost 5 bases and 4 bases, in that order; junction bases with no gene match: 8. There are 16 residues in the CDR3. Germline loops: CDR1 SGHVS, CDR2 FQNEAQ. These data are taken from a study of cytomegalovirus exposure and HLA in healthy donors. Broader study findings: DRB1 showed the most TCR associations and HLA-C the fewest in a later analysis, as rates varied by HLA locus. The authors later linked a missense DCLRE1C variant to TCR beta V- and J-gene trimming. Confirmation was obtained in vitro that three CMV-associated chains are specific for CMV antigens.

Primers included in the PCR were 60 Vbeta and 13 Jbeta primers. Measured with immunoSEQ multiplex PCR; TCRdb has only the in-frame clones, and not every one. The table lists over 150,000 clones, approximately 78% of them singletons. This clonotype was sampled from a woman in her 50s in good health and CMV-seropositive. Sequencing was done on a sample of PBMCs. This chain links TRBV7-8 with TRBJ2-2; 9 positions agree with TRBD1. CDR3 in amino acids: CASSQGQGPSTGELFF. The CDR3 DNA follows: TGTGCCAGCAGCCAGGGACAGGGTCCTTCCACCGGGGAGCTGTTTTTT.